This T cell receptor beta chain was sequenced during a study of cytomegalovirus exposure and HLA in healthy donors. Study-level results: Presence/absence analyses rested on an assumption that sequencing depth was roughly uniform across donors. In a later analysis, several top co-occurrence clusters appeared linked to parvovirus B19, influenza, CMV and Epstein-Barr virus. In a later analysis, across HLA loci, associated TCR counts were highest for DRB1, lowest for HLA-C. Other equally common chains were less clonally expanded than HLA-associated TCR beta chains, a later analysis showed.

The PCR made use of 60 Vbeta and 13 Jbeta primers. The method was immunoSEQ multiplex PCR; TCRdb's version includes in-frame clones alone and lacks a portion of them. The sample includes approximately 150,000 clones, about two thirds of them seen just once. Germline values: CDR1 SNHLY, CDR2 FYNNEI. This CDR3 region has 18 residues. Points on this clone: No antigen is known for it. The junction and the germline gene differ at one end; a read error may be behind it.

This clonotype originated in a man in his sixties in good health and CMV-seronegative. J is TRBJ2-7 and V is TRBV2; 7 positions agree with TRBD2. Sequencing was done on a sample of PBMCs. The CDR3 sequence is CASREGPSGLPFSYEQYF. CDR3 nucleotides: TGTGCCAGCAGGGAAGGGCCTAGCGGACTACCTTTCTCCTACGAGCAGTACTTC.